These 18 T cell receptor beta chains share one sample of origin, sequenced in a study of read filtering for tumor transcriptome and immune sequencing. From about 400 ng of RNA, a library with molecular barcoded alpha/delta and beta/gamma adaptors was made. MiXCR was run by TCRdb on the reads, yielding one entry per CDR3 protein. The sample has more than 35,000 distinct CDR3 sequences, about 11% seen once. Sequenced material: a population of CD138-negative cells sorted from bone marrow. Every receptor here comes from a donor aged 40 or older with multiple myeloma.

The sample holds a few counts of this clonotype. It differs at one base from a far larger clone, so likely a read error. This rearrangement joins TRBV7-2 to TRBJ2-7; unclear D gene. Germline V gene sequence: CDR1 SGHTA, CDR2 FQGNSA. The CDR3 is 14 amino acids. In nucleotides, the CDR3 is TGTGCCAGCAGCTTAACGGACGGCGCCTACGAGCCGTACTTC. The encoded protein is CASSLTDGAYEPYF.

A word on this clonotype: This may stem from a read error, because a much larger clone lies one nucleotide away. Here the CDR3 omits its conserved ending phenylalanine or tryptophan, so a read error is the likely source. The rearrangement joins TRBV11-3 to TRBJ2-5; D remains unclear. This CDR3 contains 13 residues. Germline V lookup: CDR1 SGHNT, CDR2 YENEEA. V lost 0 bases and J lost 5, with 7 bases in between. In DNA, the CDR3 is TGTGCCAGCAGCTTAGATACTCGGGAGACCCAGTACCTC. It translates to CASSLDTRETQYL.

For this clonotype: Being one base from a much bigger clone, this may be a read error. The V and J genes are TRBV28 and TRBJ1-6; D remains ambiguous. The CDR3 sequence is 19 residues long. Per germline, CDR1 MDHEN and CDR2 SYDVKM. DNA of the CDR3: TGTGCCAGCAGTTTAAGGTTCATGGGCTCCACCGGGCCGAATTCACCCCCCCACTTT. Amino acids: CASSLRFMGSTGPNSPPHF.

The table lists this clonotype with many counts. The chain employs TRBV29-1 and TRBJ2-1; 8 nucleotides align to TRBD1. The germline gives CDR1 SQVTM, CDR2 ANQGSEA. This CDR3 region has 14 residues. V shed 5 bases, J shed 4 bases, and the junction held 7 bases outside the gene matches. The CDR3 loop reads CSVTPGGGYNEQFF. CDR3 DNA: TGCAGCGTTACTCCAGGGGGCGGGTACAATGAGCAGTTCTTC.

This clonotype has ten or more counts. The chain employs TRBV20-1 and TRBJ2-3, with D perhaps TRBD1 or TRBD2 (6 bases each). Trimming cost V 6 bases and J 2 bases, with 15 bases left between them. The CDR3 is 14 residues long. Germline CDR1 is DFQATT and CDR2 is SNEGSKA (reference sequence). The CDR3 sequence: CSAIGGLDTDTQYF. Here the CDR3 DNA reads TGCAGTGCAATCGGGGGCCTTGACACAGATACGCAGTATTTT.

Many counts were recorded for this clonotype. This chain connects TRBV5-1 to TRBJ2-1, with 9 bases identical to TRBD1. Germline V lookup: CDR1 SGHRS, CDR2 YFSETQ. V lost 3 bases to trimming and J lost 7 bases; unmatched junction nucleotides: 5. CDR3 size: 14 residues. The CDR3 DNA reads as TGCGCCAGCAGCTCCGGGACAGGGTATAATGAGCAGTTCTTC. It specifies CASSSGTGYNEQFF.

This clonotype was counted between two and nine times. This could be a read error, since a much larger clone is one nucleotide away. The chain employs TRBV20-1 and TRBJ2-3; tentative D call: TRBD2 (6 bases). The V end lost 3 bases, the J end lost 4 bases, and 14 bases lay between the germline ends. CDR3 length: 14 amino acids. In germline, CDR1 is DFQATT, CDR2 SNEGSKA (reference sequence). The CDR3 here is CSARPKTRPDTQYF. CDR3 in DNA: TGCAGTGCTAGGCCGAAGACTAGACCAGATACGCAGTATTTT.

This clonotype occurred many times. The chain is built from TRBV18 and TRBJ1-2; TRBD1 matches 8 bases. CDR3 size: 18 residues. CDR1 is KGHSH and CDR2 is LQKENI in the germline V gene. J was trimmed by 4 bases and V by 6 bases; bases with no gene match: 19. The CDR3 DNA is TGTGCCAGCTCCCACACCTCGTCCTCGACAGGGGCAGTCTATGGCTACACCTTC. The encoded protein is CASSHTSSSTGAVYGYTF.

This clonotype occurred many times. Here the CDR3 reads CSASLGAGEQYF. CDR3 bases: TGCAGTGCTAGTTTGGGGGCAGGCGAGCAGTACTTC. The rearrangement links TRBV20-1 to TRBJ2-7; tentatively, D is TRBD1 (6 bases). Trimming took off 3 bases at V and 6 bases at J, with 12 bases between the two ends. The germline V gene has CDR1 DFQATT and CDR2 SNEGSKA (reference sequence). The CDR3 totals 12 residues.

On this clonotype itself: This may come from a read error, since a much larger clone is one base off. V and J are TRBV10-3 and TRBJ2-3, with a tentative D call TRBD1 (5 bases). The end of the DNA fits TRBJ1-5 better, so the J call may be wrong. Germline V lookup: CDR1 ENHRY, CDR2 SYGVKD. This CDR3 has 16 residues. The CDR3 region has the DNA TGTGCCATCAGTGCGGACCCTAGCGGGGCCGCAGATACGCAGCATTTT. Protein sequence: CAISADPSGAADTQHF.

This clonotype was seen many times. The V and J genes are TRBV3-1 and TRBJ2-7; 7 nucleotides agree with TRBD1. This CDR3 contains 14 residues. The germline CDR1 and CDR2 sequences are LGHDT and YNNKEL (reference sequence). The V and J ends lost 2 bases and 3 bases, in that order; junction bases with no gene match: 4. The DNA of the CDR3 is TGTGCCAGCAGCCAACCTGGACAGGTCTACGAGCAGTACTTC. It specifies CASSQPGQVYEQYF.

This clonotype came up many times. The CDR3 sequence: CASSANGAFSGANVLTF. The CDR3 coding sequence is TGTGCCAGCAGCGCCAATGGGGCGTTTTCTGGGGCCAACGTCCTGACTTTC. The V and J genes are TRBV7-2 and TRBJ2-6, with a possible D match to TRBD1 (5 bases). The CDR3 is made up of 17 amino acids. CDR1 is SGHTA and CDR2 is FQGNSA in the germline V gene. Between the trimmed V and J ends, which lost 5 bases and 1 base, there was a span of 15 bases.

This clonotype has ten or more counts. The CDR3 region is CAWSPRAGELFF. The CDR3 coding sequence is TGTGCCTGGAGCCCCAGGGCCGGGGAGCTGTTTTTT. The J gene is TRBJ2-2, the V gene TRBV30; possible D gene TRBD1, 5 bases. CDR3 length: 12 residues. V was clipped by 3 bases and J by 6 bases, with 8 bases between them. Germline loops: CDR1 GTSNPN, CDR2 SVGIG (reference sequence).

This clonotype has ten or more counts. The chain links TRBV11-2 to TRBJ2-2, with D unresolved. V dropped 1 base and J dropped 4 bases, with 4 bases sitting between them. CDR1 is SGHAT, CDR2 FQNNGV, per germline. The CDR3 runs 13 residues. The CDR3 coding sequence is TGTGCCAGCAGCTTAGGAGTCACCGGGGAGCTGTTTTTT. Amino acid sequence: CASSLGVTGELFF. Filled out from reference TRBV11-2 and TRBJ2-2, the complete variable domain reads EAGVAQSPRYKIIEKRQSVAFWCNPISGHATLYWYQQILGQGPKLLIQFQNNGVVDDSQLPKDRFSAERLKGVDSTLKIQPAKLEDSAVYLCASSLGVTGELFFGEGSRLTVL.

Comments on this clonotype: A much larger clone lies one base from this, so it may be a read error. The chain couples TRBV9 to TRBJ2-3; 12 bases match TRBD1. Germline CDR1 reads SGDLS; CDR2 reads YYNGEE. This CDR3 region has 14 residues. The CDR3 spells CALRGTGGTDMQYF. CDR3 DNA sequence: TGTGCCCTCAGGGGGACAGGGGGCACAGATATGCAGTATTTT.

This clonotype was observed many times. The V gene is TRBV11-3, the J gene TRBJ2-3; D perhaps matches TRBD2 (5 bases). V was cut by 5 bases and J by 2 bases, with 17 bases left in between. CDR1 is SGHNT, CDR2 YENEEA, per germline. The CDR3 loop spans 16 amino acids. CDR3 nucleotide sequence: TGTGCCAGCAGCCCCGCTAGCTATACCTTCACAGATACGCAGTATTTT. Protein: CASSPASYTFTDTQYF.

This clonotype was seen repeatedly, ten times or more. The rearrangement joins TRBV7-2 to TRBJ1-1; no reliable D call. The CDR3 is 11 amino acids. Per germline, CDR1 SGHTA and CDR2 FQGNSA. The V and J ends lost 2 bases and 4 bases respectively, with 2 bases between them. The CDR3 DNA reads TGTGCCAGCAGCTTAATCACTGAAGCTTTCTTT. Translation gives CASSLITEAFF.

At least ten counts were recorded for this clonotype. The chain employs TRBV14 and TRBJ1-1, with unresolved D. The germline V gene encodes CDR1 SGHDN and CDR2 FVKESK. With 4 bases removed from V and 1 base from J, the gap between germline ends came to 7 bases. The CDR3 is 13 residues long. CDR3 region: CASSLTRNTEAFF. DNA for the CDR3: TGTGCCAGCAGCCTGACAAGGAACACTGAAGCTTTCTTT.